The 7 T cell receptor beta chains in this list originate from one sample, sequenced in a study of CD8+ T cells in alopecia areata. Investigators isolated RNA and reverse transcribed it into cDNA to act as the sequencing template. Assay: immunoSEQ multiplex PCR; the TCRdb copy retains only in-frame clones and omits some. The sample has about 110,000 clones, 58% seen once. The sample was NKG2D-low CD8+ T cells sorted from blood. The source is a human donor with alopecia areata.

CDR3 in amino acids: CASSLVGQETQYF. Written as DNA, the CDR3 is TGTGCCAGCAGCCTAGTGGGTCAAGAGACCCAGTACTTC. This chain connects TRBV6-5 to TRBJ2-5, with no clear D. Trimming took 6 bases from V and 2 from J, leaving 10 bases between them. Germline V gene lookup returns CDR1 MNHEY and CDR2 SVGAGI. The CDR3 consists of 13 residues.

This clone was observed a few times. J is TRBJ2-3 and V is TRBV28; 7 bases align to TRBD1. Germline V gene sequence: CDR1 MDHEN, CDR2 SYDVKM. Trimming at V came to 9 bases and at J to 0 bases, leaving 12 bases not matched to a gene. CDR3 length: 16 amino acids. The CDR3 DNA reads TGTGCCAGTCTCGATAACAGGGGCGGTAGCACAGATACGCAGTATTTT. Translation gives CASLDNRGGSTDTQYF.

CDR3 coding DNA: TGCAGCGTCGAATCCACAGGGAATACCGGGGAGCTGTTTTTT. Protein sequence: CSVESTGNTGELFF. The rearrangement joins TRBV29-1 to TRBJ2-2; tentatively, D is TRBD1 (6 bases). CDR1 and CDR2 (germline): SQVTM, ANQGSEA. The V end was cut by 6 bases, the J end by 5 bases, with 16 bases between. The length of the CDR3 is 14 residues.

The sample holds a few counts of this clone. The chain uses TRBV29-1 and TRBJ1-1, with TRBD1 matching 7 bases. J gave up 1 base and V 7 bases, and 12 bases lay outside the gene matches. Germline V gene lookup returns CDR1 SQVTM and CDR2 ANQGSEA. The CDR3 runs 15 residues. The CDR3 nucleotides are TGCAGCGCCGGCGCTAACAGGGGCCCGAACACTGAAGCTTTCTTT. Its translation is CSAGANRGPNTEAFF.

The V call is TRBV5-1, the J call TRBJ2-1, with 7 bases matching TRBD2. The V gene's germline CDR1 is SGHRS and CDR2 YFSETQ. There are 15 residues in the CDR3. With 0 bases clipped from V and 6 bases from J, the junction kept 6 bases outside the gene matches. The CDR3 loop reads CASSLARAGSNEQFF. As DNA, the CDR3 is TGCGCCAGCAGCTTGGCCCGAGCGGGGTCCAATGAGCAGTTCTTC.

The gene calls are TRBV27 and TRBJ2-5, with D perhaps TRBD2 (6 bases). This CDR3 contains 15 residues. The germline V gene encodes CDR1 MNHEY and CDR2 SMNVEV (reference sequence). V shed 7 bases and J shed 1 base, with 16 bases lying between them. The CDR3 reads CASKPGAGVQETQYF. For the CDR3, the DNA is TGTGCCAGCAAACCAGGAGCGGGCGTCCAAGAGACCCAGTACTTC.

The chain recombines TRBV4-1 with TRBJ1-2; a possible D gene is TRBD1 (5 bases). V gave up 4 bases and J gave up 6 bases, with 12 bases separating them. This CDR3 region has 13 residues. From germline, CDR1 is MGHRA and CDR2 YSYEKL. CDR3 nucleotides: TGCGCCAGCAGCCCCATCCCGGGGGATGGCTACACCTTC. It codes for CASSPIPGDGYTF.